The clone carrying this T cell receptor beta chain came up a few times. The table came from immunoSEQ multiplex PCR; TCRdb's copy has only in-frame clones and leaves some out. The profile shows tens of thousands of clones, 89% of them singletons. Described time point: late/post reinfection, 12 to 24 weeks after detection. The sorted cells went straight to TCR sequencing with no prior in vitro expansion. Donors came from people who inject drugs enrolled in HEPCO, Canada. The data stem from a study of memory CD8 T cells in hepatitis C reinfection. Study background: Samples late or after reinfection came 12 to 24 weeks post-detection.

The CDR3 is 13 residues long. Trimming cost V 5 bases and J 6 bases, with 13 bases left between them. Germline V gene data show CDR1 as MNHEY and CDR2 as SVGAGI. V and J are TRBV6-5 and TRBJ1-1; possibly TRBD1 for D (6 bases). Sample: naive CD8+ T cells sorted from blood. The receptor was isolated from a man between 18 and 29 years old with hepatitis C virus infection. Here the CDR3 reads CASSPDSSPEAFF. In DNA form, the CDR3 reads TGTGCCAGCAGTCCGGACAGTTCCCCTGAAGCTTTCTTT.